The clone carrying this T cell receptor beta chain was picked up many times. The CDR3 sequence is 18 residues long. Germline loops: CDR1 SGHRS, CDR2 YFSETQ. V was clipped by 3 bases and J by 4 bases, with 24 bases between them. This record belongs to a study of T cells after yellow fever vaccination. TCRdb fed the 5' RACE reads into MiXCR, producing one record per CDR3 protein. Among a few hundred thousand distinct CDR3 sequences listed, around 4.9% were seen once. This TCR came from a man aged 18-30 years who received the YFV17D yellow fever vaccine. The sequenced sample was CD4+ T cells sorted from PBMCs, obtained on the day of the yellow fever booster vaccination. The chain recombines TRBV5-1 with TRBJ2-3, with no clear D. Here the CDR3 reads CASSSDGRVPPPPDTQYF. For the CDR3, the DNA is TGCGCCAGCAGCTCGGATGGAAGAGTCCCCCCACCCCCAGATACGCAGTATTTT.